This T cell receptor (beta chain) came from a study of blood T cell repertoires in COVID-19. Seattle researchers signed up patients amid active infection and tracked them longitudinally. Profiled with immunoSEQ multiplex PCR; TCRdb holds only in-frame clones, not every one. The repertoire consists of about 210,000 clones, with roughly 85% occurring once and the leading ten covering less than 6.5%. V was cut by 5 bases and J by 5 bases, with 10 bases left in between. Germline CDR1 is SEHNR and CDR2 is FQNEAQ (reference sequence). The CDR3 extends over 12 amino acids. The clonotype comes from a man aged 50-59 years with COVID-19, enrolled during active disease. The specimen sequenced was peripheral blood. V and J are TRBV7-9 and TRBJ2-7; D may be TRBD1 (5 bases). CDR3 nucleotides: TGTGCCAGCAGCCTGACAGTTGACGAGCAGTACTTC. Protein: CASSLTVDEQYF. The complete variable domain, with remaining parts taken from reference TRBV7-9 and TRBJ2-7, reads DTGVSQNPRHKITKRGQNVTFRCDPISEHNRLYWYRQTLGQGPEFLTYFQNEAQLEKSRLLSDRFSAERPKGSFSTLEIQRTEQGDSAMYLCASSLTVDEQYFGPGTRLTVT.